This is a list of T cell receptor beta chains from one sample in a study of T-cell memory formation after mild COVID-19. TCRdb processed the 5' RACE reads anew with MiXCR; each CDR3 protein has one entry. This table holds some 450,000 distinct CDR3 sequences, approximately 20% found once. Sequencing used PBMCs or a T cell subset sorted from them (not recorded which). The receptors were gathered from an adult woman who had mild COVID-19 (a few samples of this study predate the infection). Cell type and time point are not known. Each CDR3 is given with its conserved first and last residue. The order of the fields is D gene, V gene, J gene, clone size, CDR3 DNA, CDR3 protein. The D gene is left open where the match is weak. A row's size may be missing; if present it is once, few, many or a size class.

d_call: -
v_call: TRBV12-3/TRBV12-4
j_call: TRBJ2-2
clone_size: few
cdr3_nt: TGTGCCAGCAGAAGAACGGCGGGTTATCAAGACACCGGGGAGCTGTTTTTT
cdr3_aa: CASRRTAGYQDTGELFF

d_call: -
v_call: TRBV12-3/TRBV12-4
j_call: TRBJ1-2
clone_size: -
cdr3_nt: TGTGCCAGCAGTTTAAGGCTTTTGGGCTACACCTTC
cdr3_aa: CASSLRLLGYTF

d_call: -
v_call: TRBV24-1
j_call: TRBJ2-1
clone_size: -
cdr3_nt: TGTGCCACCAGTGATAGCACATACAATGAGCAGTTCTTC
cdr3_aa: CATSDSTYNEQFF

d_call: -
v_call: TRBV6-5
j_call: TRBJ1-4
clone_size: -
cdr3_nt: TGTGCCAGCAGTTACTCTAGGGCTGCAAATGAAAAACTGTTTTTT
cdr3_aa: CASSYSRAANEKLFF

d_call: -
v_call: TRBV7-9
j_call: TRBJ1-5
clone_size: -
cdr3_nt: TGTGCCAGCAGCCCGGGACATCAGCCCCAGCATTTT
cdr3_aa: CASSPGHQPQHF

d_call: TRBD1
v_call: TRBV4-1
j_call: TRBJ1-2
clone_size: few
cdr3_nt: TGCGCCAGCAGCGCTTCCCGGACAGGGGGCCTGTATGGCTACACCTTC
cdr3_aa: CASSASRTGGLYGYTF

d_call: -
v_call: TRBV29-1
j_call: TRBJ1-1
clone_size: few
cdr3_nt: TGCAGCGTCCTTGAGCACACTGAAGCTTTCTTT
cdr3_aa: CSVLEHTEAFF

d_call: TRBD1
v_call: TRBV25-1
j_call: TRBJ2-7
clone_size: -
cdr3_nt: TGTGCCAGCGGAAGGACAGGGGGAGGCGAGCAGTACTTC
cdr3_aa: CASGRTGGGEQYF

d_call: -
v_call: TRBV2
j_call: TRBJ1-2
clone_size: few
cdr3_nt: TGTGCCAGCGCCCCAAGCGGGGTGAGTGGCTACACCTTC
cdr3_aa: CASAPSGVSGYTF

d_call: -
v_call: TRBV7-9
j_call: TRBJ1-5
clone_size: -
cdr3_nt: TGTGCCAGCAGCTTAGGCCCGGTGGATCAGCCCCAGCATTTT
cdr3_aa: CASSLGPVDQPQHF

d_call: -
v_call: TRBV12-3/TRBV12-4
j_call: TRBJ1-5
clone_size: -
cdr3_nt: TGTGCCAGCAGTCCGTCGGTGGGGAACAATCAGCCCCAGCATTTT
cdr3_aa: CASSPSVGNNQPQHF

d_call: -
v_call: TRBV11-1
j_call: TRBJ2-5
clone_size: few
cdr3_nt: TGTGCCAGCAGCTTAACTCAAGAGACCCAGTACTTC
cdr3_aa: CASSLTQETQYF

d_call: -
v_call: TRBV30
j_call: TRBJ1-4
clone_size: few
cdr3_nt: TGTGCCTGTCCGGATAATGAAAAACTGTTTTTT
cdr3_aa: CACPDNEKLFF

d_call: -
v_call: TRBV5-1
j_call: TRBJ2-1
clone_size: few
cdr3_nt: TGCGCCAGCAGCTTTTTTGCAGGGATTAAGGATGAGCAGTTCTTC
cdr3_aa: CASSFFAGIKDEQFF

d_call: TRBD2
v_call: TRBV2
j_call: TRBJ2-1
clone_size: few
cdr3_nt: TGTGCCAGCAAAGCGGGAGCCTACAATGAGCAGTTCTTC
cdr3_aa: CASKAGAYNEQFF

d_call: TRBD1
v_call: TRBV7-2
j_call: TRBJ1-4
clone_size: many
cdr3_nt: TGTGCCAGCAGCTTAGTTGGAGGGGGCATGAATGAAAAACTGTTTTTT
cdr3_aa: CASSLVGGGMNEKLFF

d_call: -
v_call: TRBV14
j_call: TRBJ2-5
clone_size: many
cdr3_nt: TGTGCCAGCAGCCGGATTCAAGAGACCCAGTACTTC
cdr3_aa: CASSRIQETQYF

d_call: -
v_call: TRBV20-1
j_call: TRBJ1-2
clone_size: few
cdr3_nt: TGCAGTGCGCCCCCGCCAGGGACCTATGGCTACACCTTC
cdr3_aa: CSAPPPGTYGYTF

d_call: -
v_call: TRBV12-3/TRBV12-4
j_call: TRBJ2-1
clone_size: many
cdr3_nt: TGTGCCAGCAGTCCACGACGGAGCTCCTACAATGAGCAGTTCTTC
cdr3_aa: CASSPRRSSYNEQFF

d_call: TRBD1
v_call: TRBV7-6
j_call: TRBJ1-2
clone_size: -
cdr3_nt: TGTGCCAGCAGTTCCCTCCGGGACAGGGACTATGGCTACACCTTC
cdr3_aa: CASSSLRDRDYGYTF

d_call: -
v_call: TRBV30
j_call: TRBJ2-3
clone_size: few
cdr3_nt: TGTGCCTGGAGTGGTTACCGAGACACAGATACGCAGTATTTT
cdr3_aa: CAWSGYRDTDTQYF

d_call: -
v_call: TRBV5-1
j_call: TRBJ1-1
clone_size: few
cdr3_nt: TGCGCCACCGCGGACGTACCGGGGGCTGAAGCTTTCTTT
cdr3_aa: CATADVPGAEAFF

d_call: -
v_call: TRBV7-2
j_call: TRBJ1-1
clone_size: -
cdr3_nt: TGTGCCAGCAGCTCCCAGAAAGACACTGAAGCTTTCTTT
cdr3_aa: CASSSQKDTEAFF

d_call: TRBD1
v_call: TRBV15
j_call: TRBJ1-1
clone_size: -
cdr3_nt: TGTGCCACCAGCACTTCCAGGGGGCGAGGCACTGAAGCTTTCTTT
cdr3_aa: CATSTSRGRGTEAFF

d_call: TRBD1
v_call: TRBV12-3/TRBV12-4
j_call: TRBJ1-5
clone_size: many
cdr3_nt: TGTGCCAGCAGTTTTACGGGACAGGGCAGTCAGCCCCAGCATTTT
cdr3_aa: CASSFTGQGSQPQHF

d_call: -
v_call: TRBV2
j_call: TRBJ1-1
clone_size: -
cdr3_nt: TGTGCCAGCAGTGAAAAAGGCAGGATGAACACTGAAGCTTTCTTT
cdr3_aa: CASSEKGRMNTEAFF

d_call: -
v_call: TRBV29-1
j_call: TRBJ2-5
clone_size: few
cdr3_nt: TGCAGCGTTGAACCGGTTCAAGAGACCCAGTACTTC
cdr3_aa: CSVEPVQETQYF

d_call: -
v_call: TRBV4-1
j_call: TRBJ2-7
clone_size: few
cdr3_nt: TGCGCCAGCAGTGGCAGGGGCCCCAGGAGCTCCTACGAGCAGTACTTC
cdr3_aa: CASSGRGPRSSYEQYF

d_call: TRBD2
v_call: TRBV5-1
j_call: TRBJ2-3
clone_size: -
cdr3_nt: TGCGCCAGCAGCTTTGGCTCAGCGGGGGGGCGTGGAGATACGCAGTATTTT
cdr3_aa: CASSFGSAGGRGDTQYF

d_call: -
v_call: TRBV2
j_call: TRBJ1-5
clone_size: -
cdr3_nt: TGTGCCAGCAGTGAAGCCGGAGCCCCTGGAGAGCCCCAGCATTTT
cdr3_aa: CASSEAGAPGEPQHF

d_call: -
v_call: TRBV24-1
j_call: TRBJ2-7
clone_size: few
cdr3_nt: TGTGCCACCAGTGATTTGCGATTCGACGGGATTACGGAGCAGTACTTC
cdr3_aa: CATSDLRFDGITEQYF

d_call: -
v_call: TRBV5-5
j_call: TRBJ1-1
clone_size: few
cdr3_nt: TGTGCCAGCAGCTTTGAAAGGACAGAGAACACTGAAGCTTTCTTT
cdr3_aa: CASSFERTENTEAFF

d_call: -
v_call: TRBV30
j_call: TRBJ1-2
clone_size: few
cdr3_nt: TGTGCCTGGAGTGTAAACAACCGCGAGCGCTACACCTTC
cdr3_aa: CAWSVNNRERYTF

d_call: TRBD1
v_call: TRBV24-1
j_call: TRBJ1-1
clone_size: -
cdr3_nt: TGTGCCACCAGTGAGTCTGGACAGGGGGCTTTCTTT
cdr3_aa: CATSESGQGAFF

d_call: TRBD1
v_call: TRBV4-3
j_call: TRBJ1-1
clone_size: -
cdr3_nt: TGCGCCAGCAGCCAACCGGGACAGGCCGGCACTGAAGCTTTCTTT
cdr3_aa: CASSQPGQAGTEAFF

d_call: -
v_call: TRBV5-1
j_call: TRBJ2-5
clone_size: few
cdr3_nt: TGTGCCAGCAGCTTAGGTACGGGGGAGACCCAGTACTTC
cdr3_aa: CASSLGTGETQYF

d_call: -
v_call: TRBV2
j_call: TRBJ1-3
clone_size: -
cdr3_nt: TGTGCCAGCAGTGAAGTCCCAGGGCATGTAGAAAACACCATATATTTT
cdr3_aa: CASSEVPGHVENTIYF

d_call: -
v_call: TRBV12-3/TRBV12-4
j_call: TRBJ1-4
clone_size: -
cdr3_nt: TGTGCCAGCAGTTTGAGAGGCAGGGAGGCCGAAAAACTGTTTTTT
cdr3_aa: CASSLRGREAEKLFF

d_call: TRBD1
v_call: TRBV5-1
j_call: TRBJ1-2
clone_size: few
cdr3_nt: TGCGCCAGCAGCTTGTTACAGGGGTATGGCTACACCTTC
cdr3_aa: CASSLLQGYGYTF

d_call: -
v_call: TRBV5-5
j_call: TRBJ1-4
clone_size: -
cdr3_nt: TGTGCCAGCAGCTCAGTTACAGGTTCACCCGGCGAAAAACTGTTTTTT
cdr3_aa: CASSSVTGSPGEKLFF

d_call: -
v_call: TRBV6-1
j_call: TRBJ1-1
clone_size: few
cdr3_nt: TGTGCCAGCAGGAAAGACGGGGTGAACACTGAAGCTTTCTTT
cdr3_aa: CASRKDGVNTEAFF

d_call: TRBD1
v_call: TRBV27
j_call: TRBJ1-4
clone_size: -
cdr3_nt: TGTGCCAGCAGTTTACTAACAGGGGGTCCTAATGAAAAACTGTTTTTT
cdr3_aa: CASSLLTGGPNEKLFF

d_call: -
v_call: TRBV29-1
j_call: TRBJ2-5
clone_size: few
cdr3_nt: TGCAGCGTGAGGGTGATGGGCCAAGAGACCCAGTACTTC
cdr3_aa: CSVRVMGQETQYF

d_call: -
v_call: TRBV14
j_call: TRBJ2-3
clone_size: few
cdr3_nt: TGTGCCAGCAGCCACGGTCGCACAGATACGCAGTATTTT
cdr3_aa: CASSHGRTDTQYF

d_call: TRBD2
v_call: TRBV12-3/TRBV12-4
j_call: TRBJ2-7
clone_size: few
cdr3_nt: TGTGCCAGCAGTCTAGCGGGGGCCAGCTCCTACGAGCAGTACTTC
cdr3_aa: CASSLAGASSYEQYF

d_call: TRBD1
v_call: TRBV3-1
j_call: TRBJ2-7
clone_size: -
cdr3_nt: TGTGCCAGCAGCTCCCGGGGACAGGCCAGCCTCGAGCAGTACTTC
cdr3_aa: CASSSRGQASLEQYF

d_call: TRBD1
v_call: TRBV6-5
j_call: TRBJ1-2
clone_size: -
cdr3_nt: TGTGCCAGCAGAACCGGGACAGGTTTTCTAAACTATGGCTACACCTTC
cdr3_aa: CASRTGTGFLNYGYTF

d_call: TRBD1
v_call: TRBV12-3/TRBV12-4
j_call: TRBJ1-5
clone_size: few
cdr3_nt: TGTGCCAGCAGTCCCCGGGACAGGGGGGCCGCTCAGCCCCAGCATTTT
cdr3_aa: CASSPRDRGAAQPQHF

d_call: -
v_call: TRBV5-6
j_call: TRBJ2-2
clone_size: -
cdr3_nt: TGTGCCAGCAGCTTGGTTGGGGGTCTGGACACCGGGGAGCTGTTTTTT
cdr3_aa: CASSLVGGLDTGELFF

d_call: TRBD2
v_call: TRBV11-3
j_call: TRBJ2-1
clone_size: few
cdr3_nt: TGTGCCAGCAGCTCCCGGAGGCGGGAGGGCCTGGTGGATGAGCAGTTCTTC
cdr3_aa: CASSSRRREGLVDEQFF

d_call: TRBD2
v_call: TRBV6-2/TRBV6-3
j_call: TRBJ2-2
clone_size: -
cdr3_nt: TGTGCCAGCAGTCCCGCGGGAGTGGCCGGGGAGCTGTTTTTT
cdr3_aa: CASSPAGVAGELFF

d_call: -
v_call: TRBV7-9
j_call: TRBJ2-3
clone_size: few
cdr3_nt: TGTGCCAGCAGCTTAGTGGTGGGGCCCACAGATACGCAGTATTTT
cdr3_aa: CASSLVVGPTDTQYF

d_call: -
v_call: TRBV24-1
j_call: TRBJ2-7
clone_size: -
cdr3_nt: TGTGCCACCAGTGATTTTAGGCTTAACGAGCAGTACTTC
cdr3_aa: CATSDFRLNEQYF